This T cell receptor beta chain was sequenced in a study of blood T cells in healthy people across ages. Germline-derived CDR1 and CDR2 are DFQATT and SNEGSKA (reference sequence). Germline trimming cut 0 bases from V and 4 bases from J; bases unmatched to any gene: 4. The CDR3 is made up of 16 amino acids. This clonotype was counted a few times. With a J-beta primer mix and a sample-barcoded 5' primer, a second PCR ran about 6 to 11 cycles. Each CDR3 protein gets one entry after TCRdb re-called the 5' RACE reads with MiXCR. The data show 600,000 to 1,000,000 distinct CDR3 sequences, around 25% seen once. These data were also reused for a study on T cells of mothers and their children. That work states: Primer M1S, used in the second PCR, introduced sample barcodes and 2-4 random nucleotides. Related pairs of mothers and children showed slightly higher, non-significant overlap versus unrelated pairs. It was observed that no persistent microchimeric T cell clones could be detected.

What was sequenced was blood. The chain has TRBV20-1 and TRBJ2-7; 15 nucleotides match TRBD2. The clonotype was recovered from a boy between 5 and 17 years old in good health. The CDR3 DNA follows: TGCAGTGCTAGAGATAAGGGACTAGCGGGAGGATACGAGCAGTACTTC. This codes for CSARDKGLAGGYEQYF.